The sequence of this T cell receptor (beta chain) was determined in a study of spatial heterogeneity in lung cancer. TCRdb re-called the 5' RACE reads through MiXCR, storing one row per CDR3 protein. The sample has about 44,000 distinct CDR3 sequences, around 13% seen once; the top ten hold 55% to 70%. The CDR3 has 14 amino acids. Germline CDR1 and CDR2: SGHTA and FQGNSA. V was cut by 2 bases and J by 6 bases, with 11 bases left in between. This clonotype has at least ten counts. The time point denotes: sample taken at primary tumor resection. This TCR came from a male donor with early-stage non-small cell lung cancer. The chain employs TRBV7-2 and TRBJ1-5; the D is unclear. The sequences come from PBMCs, collected at surgery. The CDR3 reads CASSLRPLRQPQHF. The CDR3 DNA reads TGTGCCAGCAGCTTACGCCCGTTGCGTCAGCCCCAGCATTTT.